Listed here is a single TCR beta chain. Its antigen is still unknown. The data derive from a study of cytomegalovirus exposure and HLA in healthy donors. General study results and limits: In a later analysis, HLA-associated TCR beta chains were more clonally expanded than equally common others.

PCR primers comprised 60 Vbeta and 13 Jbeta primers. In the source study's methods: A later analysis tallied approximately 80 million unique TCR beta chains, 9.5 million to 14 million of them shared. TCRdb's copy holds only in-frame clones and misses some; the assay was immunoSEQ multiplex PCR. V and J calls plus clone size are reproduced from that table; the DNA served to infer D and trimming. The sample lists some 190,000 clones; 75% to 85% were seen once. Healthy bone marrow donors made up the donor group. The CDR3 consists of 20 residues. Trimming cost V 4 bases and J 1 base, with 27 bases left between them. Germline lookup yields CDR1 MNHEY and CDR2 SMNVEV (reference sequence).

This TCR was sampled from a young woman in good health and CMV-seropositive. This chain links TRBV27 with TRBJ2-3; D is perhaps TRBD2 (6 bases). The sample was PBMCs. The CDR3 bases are TGTGCCAGCAGTTCTGGAGGGCGGGGCGGTCAGCGAGGGGGCACAGATACGCAGTATTTT. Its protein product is CASSSGGRGGQRGGTDTQYF.